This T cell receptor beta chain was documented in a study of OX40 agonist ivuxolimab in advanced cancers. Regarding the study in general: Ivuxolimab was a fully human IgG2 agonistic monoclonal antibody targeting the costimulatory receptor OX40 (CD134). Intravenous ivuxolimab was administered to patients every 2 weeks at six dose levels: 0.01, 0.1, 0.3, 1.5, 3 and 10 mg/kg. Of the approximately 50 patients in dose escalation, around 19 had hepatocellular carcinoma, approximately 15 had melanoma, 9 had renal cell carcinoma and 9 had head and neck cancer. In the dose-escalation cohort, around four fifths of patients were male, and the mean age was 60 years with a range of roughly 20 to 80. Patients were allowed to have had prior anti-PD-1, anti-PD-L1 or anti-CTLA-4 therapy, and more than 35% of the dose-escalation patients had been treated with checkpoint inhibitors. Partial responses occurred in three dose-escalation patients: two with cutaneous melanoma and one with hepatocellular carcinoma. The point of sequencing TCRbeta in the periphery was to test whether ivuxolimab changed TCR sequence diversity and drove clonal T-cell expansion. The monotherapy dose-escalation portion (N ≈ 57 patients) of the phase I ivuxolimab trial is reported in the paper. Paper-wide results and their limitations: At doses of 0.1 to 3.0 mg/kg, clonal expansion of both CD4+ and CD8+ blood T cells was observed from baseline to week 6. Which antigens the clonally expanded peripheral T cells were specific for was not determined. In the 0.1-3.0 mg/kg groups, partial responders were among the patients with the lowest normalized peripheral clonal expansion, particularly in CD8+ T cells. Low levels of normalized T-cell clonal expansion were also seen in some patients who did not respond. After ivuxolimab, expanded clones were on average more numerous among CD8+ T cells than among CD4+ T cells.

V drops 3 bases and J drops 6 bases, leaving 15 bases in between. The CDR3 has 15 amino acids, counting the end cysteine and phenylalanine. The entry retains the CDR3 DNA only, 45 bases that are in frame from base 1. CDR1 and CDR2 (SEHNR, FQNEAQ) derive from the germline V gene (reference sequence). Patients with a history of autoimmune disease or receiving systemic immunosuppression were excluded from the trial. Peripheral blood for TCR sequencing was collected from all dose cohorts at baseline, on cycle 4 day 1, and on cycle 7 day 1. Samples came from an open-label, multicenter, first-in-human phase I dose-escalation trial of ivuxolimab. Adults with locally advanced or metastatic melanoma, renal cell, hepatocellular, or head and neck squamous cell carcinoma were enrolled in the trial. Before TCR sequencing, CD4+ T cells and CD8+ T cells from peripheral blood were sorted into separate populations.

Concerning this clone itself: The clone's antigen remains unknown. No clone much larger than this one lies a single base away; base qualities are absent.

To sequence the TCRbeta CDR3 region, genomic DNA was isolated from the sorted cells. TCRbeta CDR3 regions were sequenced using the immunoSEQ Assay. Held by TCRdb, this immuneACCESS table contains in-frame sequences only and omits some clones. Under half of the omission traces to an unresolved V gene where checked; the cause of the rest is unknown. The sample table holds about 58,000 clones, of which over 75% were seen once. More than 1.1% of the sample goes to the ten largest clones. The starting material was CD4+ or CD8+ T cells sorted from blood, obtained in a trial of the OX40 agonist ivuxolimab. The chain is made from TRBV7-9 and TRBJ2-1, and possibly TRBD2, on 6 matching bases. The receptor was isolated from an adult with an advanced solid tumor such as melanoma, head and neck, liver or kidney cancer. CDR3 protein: CASSLGGSRANEQFF. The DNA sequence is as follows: TGTGCCAGCAGCTTGGGGGGATCCCGGGCCAATGAGCAGTTCTTC. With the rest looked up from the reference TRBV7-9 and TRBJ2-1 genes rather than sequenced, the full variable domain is DTGVSQNPRHKITKRGQNVTFRCDPISEHNRLYWYRQTLGQGPEFLTYFQNEAQLEKSRLLSDRFSAERPKGSFSTLEIQRTEQGDSAMYLCASSLGGSRANEQFFGPGTRLTVL.